This T cell receptor beta chain is drawn from a study of brain T cells in children with intractable seizures. The CDR3 length is 15 residues. The germline CDR1 and CDR2 sequences are LGHNA and YNFKEQ. Trimming took 0 bases from V and 9 from J, leaving 15 bases between them. This table comes from immunoSEQ multiplex PCR, and its TCRdb copy is limited to in-frame clones, with some not included. The table records fewer than 85,000 clones, 85% to 95% of them present only once. The origin of this receptor is a boy in the first two years of life with tuberous sclerosis and intractable seizures. This sequence joins TRBV4-2 and TRBJ1-5, with a tentative D call TRBD1 (5 bases). Material: peripheral blood, obtained at surgery. The CDR3 region is CASSQEGLGDGPQHF. In DNA form, the CDR3 reads TGTGCCAGCAGCCAAGAGGGGTTAGGGGACGGGCCCCAGCATTTT.